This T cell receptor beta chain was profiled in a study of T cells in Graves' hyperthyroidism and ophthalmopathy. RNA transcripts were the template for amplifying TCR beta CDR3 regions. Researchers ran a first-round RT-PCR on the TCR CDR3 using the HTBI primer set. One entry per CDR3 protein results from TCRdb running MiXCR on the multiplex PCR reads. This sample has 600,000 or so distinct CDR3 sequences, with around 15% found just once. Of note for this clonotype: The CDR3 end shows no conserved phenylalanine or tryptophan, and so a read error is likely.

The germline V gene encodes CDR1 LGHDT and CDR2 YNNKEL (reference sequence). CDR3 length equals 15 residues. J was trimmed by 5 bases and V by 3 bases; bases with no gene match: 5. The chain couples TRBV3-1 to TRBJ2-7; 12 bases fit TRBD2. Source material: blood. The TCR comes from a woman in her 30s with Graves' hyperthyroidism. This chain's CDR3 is CASSHRTSGTHEQYL. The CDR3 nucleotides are TGTGCCAGCAGCCATCGGACTAGCGGGACCCACGAGCAGTACCTC.